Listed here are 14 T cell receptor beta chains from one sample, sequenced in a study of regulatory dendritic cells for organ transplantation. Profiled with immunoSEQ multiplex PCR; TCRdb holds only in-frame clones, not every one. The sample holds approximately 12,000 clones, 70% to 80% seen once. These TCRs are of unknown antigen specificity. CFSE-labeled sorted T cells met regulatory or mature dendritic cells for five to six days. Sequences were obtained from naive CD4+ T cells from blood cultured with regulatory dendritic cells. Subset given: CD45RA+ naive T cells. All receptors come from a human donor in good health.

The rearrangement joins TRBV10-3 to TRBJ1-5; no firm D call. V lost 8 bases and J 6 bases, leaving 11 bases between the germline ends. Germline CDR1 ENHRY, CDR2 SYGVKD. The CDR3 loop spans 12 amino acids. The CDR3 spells CAIHSEGQPQHF. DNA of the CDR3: TGTGCCATCCATTCCGAGGGTCAGCCCCAGCATTTT.

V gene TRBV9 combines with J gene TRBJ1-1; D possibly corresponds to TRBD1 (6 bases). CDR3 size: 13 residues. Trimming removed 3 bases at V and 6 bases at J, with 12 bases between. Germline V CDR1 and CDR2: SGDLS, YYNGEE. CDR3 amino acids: CASSATGSAEAFF. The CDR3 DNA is TGTGCCAGCAGCGCAACAGGGAGCGCTGAAGCTTTCTTT.

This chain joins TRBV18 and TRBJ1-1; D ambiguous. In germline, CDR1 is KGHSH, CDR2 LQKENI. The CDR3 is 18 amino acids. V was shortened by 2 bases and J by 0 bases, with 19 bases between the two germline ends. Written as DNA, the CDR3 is TGTGCCAGCTCACCATTTGCTTCGCAATACGGGATGAACACTGAAGCTTTCTTT. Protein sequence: CASSPFASQYGMNTEAFF.

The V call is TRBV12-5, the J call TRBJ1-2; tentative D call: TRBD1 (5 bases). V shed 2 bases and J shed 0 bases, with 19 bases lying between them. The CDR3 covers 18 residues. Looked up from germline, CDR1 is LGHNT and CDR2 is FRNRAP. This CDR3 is CASGLIQVIGLANYGYTF. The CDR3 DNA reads TGTGCTAGTGGTTTGATACAGGTGATTGGCCTAGCTAACTATGGCTACACCTTC.

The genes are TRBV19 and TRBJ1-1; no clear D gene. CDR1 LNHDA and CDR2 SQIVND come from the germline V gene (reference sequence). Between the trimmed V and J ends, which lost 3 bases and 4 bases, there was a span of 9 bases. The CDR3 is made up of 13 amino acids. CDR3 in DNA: TGTGCCAGTAGTATGACGGCAGGCACTGAAGCTTTCTTT. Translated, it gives CASSMTAGTEAFF.

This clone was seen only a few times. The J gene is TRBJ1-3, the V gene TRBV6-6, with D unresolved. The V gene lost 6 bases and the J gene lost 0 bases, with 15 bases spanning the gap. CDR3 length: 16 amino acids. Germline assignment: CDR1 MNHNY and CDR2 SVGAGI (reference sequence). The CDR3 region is CASSQGREPSGNTIYF. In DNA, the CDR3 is TGTGCCAGCAGCCAAGGACGGGAACCCTCTGGAAACACCATATATTTT.

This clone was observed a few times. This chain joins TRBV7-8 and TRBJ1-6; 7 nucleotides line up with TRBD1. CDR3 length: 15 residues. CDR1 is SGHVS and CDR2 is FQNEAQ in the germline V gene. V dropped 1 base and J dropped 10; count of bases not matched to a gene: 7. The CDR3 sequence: CASSLVRDSGSPLHF. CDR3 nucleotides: TGTGCCAGCAGCTTAGTCAGGGACAGTGGGTCACCCCTCCACTTT.

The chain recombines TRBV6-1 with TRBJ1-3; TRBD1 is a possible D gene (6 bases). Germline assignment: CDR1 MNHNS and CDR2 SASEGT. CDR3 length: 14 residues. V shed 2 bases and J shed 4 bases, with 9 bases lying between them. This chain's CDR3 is CASSEPGHGNTIYF. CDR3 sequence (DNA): TGTGCCAGCAGTGAACCGGGACACGGAAACACCATATATTTT.

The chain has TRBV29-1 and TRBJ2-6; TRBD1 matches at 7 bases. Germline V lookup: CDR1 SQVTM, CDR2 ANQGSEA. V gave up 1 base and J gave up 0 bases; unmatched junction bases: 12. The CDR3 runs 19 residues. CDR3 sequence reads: CSVEVGQVSSGSGANVLTF. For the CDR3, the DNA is TGCAGCGTTGAAGTTGGACAGGTCAGCTCGGGCTCTGGGGCCAACGTCCTGACTTTC. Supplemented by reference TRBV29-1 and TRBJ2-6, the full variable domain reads SAVISQKPSRDICQRGTSLTIQCQVDSQVTMMFWYRQQPGQSLTLIATANQGSEATYESGFVIDKFPISRPNLTFSTLTVSNMSPEDSSIYLCSVEVGQVSSGSGANVLTFGAGSRLTVL.

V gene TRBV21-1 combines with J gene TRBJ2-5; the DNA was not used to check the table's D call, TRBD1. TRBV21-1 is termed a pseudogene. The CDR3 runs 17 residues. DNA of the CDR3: TGTGCCAGCAGCAGAGGGGGGGGACAGGGGAGCCAAGAGACCCAGTACTTC. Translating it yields CASSRGGGQGSQETQYF.

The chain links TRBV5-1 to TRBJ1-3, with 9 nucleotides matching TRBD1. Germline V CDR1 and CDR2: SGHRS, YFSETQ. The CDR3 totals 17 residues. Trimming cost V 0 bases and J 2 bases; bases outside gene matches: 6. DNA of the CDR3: TGCGCCAGCAGCTTGGATGGACAGGGGAGAGCTGGAAACACCATATATTTT. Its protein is CASSLDGQGRAGNTIYF.

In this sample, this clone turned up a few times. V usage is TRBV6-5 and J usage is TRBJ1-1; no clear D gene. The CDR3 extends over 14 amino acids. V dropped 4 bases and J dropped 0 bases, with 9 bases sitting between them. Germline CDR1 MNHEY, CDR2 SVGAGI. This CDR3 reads CASSSRYLNTEAFF. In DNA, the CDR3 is TGTGCCAGCAGTTCCCGGTACCTGAACACTGAAGCTTTCTTT.

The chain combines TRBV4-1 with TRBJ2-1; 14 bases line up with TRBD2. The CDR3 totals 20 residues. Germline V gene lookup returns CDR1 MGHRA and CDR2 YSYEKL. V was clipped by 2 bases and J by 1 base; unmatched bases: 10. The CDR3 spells CASSQPPGLAGATSYNEQFF. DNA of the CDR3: TGCGCCAGCAGCCAACCGCCGGGACTAGCGGGGGCCACTTCCTACAATGAGCAGTTCTTC.

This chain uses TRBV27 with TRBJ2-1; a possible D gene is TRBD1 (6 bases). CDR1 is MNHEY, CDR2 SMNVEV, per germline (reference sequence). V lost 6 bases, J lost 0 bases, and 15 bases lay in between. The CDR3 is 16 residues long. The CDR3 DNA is TGTGCCAGCAGCCCCCGTCCGGACAGCTCCTACAATGAGCAGTTCTTC. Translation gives CASSPRPDSSYNEQFF.